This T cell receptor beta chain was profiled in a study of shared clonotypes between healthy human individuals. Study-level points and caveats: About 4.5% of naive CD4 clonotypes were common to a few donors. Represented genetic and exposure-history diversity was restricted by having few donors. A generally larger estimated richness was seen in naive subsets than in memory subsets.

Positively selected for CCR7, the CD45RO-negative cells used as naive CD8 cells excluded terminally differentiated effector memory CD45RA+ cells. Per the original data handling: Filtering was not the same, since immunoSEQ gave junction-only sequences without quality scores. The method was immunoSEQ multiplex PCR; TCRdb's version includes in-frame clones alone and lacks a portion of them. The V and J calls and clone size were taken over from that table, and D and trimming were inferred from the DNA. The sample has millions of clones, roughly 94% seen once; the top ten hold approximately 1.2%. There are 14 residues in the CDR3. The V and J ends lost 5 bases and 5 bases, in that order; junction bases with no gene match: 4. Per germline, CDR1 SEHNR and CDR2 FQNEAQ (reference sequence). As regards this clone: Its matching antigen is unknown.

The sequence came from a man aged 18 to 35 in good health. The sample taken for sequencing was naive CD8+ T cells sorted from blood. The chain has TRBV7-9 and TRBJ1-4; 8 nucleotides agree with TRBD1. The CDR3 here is CASSPQGANEKLFF. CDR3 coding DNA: TGTGCCAGCAGCCCCCAGGGGGCGAATGAAAAACTGTTTTTT.